These 10 T cell receptor beta chains originate from one sample sequenced in a study of shared clonotypes between healthy human individuals. Clones were sequenced by immunoSEQ multiplex PCR, and TCRdb holds only the in-frame ones, with some missing. The profile shows about 2.4 million clones, approximately 93% of them singletons. The sample consisted of naive CD4+ T cells from PBMCs. Subset indicated: CD45RA+ positively selected. All receptors derive from a man younger than 35 in good health. Some clones in this sample may be carry-over from other donors' samples.

The V and J genes are TRBV6-5 and TRBJ2-2, with TRBD1 identical over 7 bases. The V and J ends lost 6 bases and 2 bases, in that order; junction bases with no gene match: 6. CDR1 and CDR2 (germline): MNHEY, SVGAGI. The CDR3 covers 15 residues. Here the CDR3 DNA reads TGTGCCAGCAGCAGGGGACAGTCAAACACCGGGGAGCTGTTTTTT. Protein product: CASSRGQSNTGELFF.

This clone has a single count. V and J are TRBV19 and TRBJ1-3; D remains unclear. CDR3 length: 17 amino acids. Germline V gene sequence: CDR1 LNHDA, CDR2 SQIVND (reference sequence). V shed 3 bases and J shed 2 bases, with 17 bases lying between them. The CDR3 is CASSMIPGRVTGNTIYF. The CDR3 nucleotides read TGTGCCAGTAGTATGATTCCAGGTCGAGTGACTGGAAACACCATATATTTT. Drawing the rest from reference TRBV19 and TRBJ1-3, the complete variable domain is DGGITQSPKYLFRKEGQNVTLSCEQNLNHDAMYWYRQDPGQGLRLIYYSQIVNDFQKGDIAEGYSVSREKKESFPLTVTSAQKNPTAFYLCASSMIPGRVTGNTIYFGEGSWLTVV.

This clone was counted a few times. The chain recombines TRBV2 with TRBJ1-4; the D is unclear. The CDR3 covers 13 residues. Per the germline V gene, CDR1 is SNHLY and CDR2 is FYNNEI. V gave up 7 bases and J gave up 4 bases, with 10 bases separating them. The CDR3 sequence: CASKVGLNEKLFF. The CDR3, as DNA: TGTGCCAGCAAGGTCGGACTTAATGAAAAACTGTTTTTT.

Turning to this clone: Different DNA sequences within this sample yield the same CDR3. J is TRBJ2-3 and V is TRBV5-1; no reliable D call. The CDR3 sequence is 14 residues long. V dropped 2 bases and J dropped 3 bases, with 10 bases sitting between them. The V gene's germline CDR1 is SGHRS and CDR2 YFSETQ. Here the CDR3 reads CASSFGLGTDTQYF. CDR3 sequence (DNA): TGCGCCAGCAGCTTCGGGCTAGGTACAGATACGCAGTATTTT. Full variable domain (rest looked up from reference TRBV5-1 and TRBJ2-3): KAGVTQTPRYLIKTRGQQVTLSCSPISGHRSVSWYQQTPGQGLQFLFEYFSETQRNKGNFPGRFSGRQFSNSRSEMNVSTLELGDSALYLCASSFGLGTDTQYFGPGTRLTVL.

The J gene is TRBJ1-4, the V gene TRBV10-3, with 7 bases fitting TRBD1. V dropped 5 bases and J dropped 3; count of bases not matched to a gene: 9. Germline loops: CDR1 ENHRY, CDR2 SYGVKD. CDR3 length: 16 amino acids. CDR3 coding DNA: TGTGCCATCAGTCTCACACCGACAGGGTCTAATGAAAAACTGTTTTTT. Amino acids: CAISLTPTGSNEKLFF.

Details on this clone: The same CDR3 can be traced to other DNA sequences in this sample. The V and J genes are TRBV15 and TRBJ1-2; possibly TRBD1 for D (6 bases). CDR1 and CDR2 (germline): LNHNV, YYDKDF (reference sequence). The CDR3 contains 16 residues. V lost 0 bases to trimming and J lost 4 bases, with 15 bases between them. CDR3 protein: CATSRDTGGAGYGYTF. Here the CDR3 DNA reads TGTGCCACCAGCAGAGATACGGGGGGCGCTGGCTATGGCTACACCTTC.

V usage is TRBV27 and J usage is TRBJ1-5, with 9 bases aligning to TRBD1. Trimming removed 5 bases from V and 2 bases from J; junction bases left unmatched: 10. Germline CDR1 reads MNHEY; CDR2 reads SMNVEV (reference sequence). The CDR3 contains 17 residues. The DNA of the CDR3 is TGTGCCAGCAGTCCGGGGACAGGGTACGGAGGCAATCAGCCCCAGCATTTT. It translates to CASSPGTGYGGNQPQHF.

The chain is built from TRBV10-3 and TRBJ2-1; TRBD2 matches 11 bases. CDR1 ENHRY and CDR2 SYGVKD come from the germline V gene. Trimming took 11 bases from V and 5 from J; bases not matched to a gene: 8. This CDR3 has 14 residues. The CDR3 DNA reads as TGTGCCGTTCACGCGGGACTAGCGGACAATGAGCAGTTCTTC. Translated: CAVHAGLADNEQFF.

The chain couples TRBV28 to TRBJ2-7; D is ambiguous. CDR1 and CDR2 (germline): MDHEN, SYDVKM. The CDR3 sequence is 16 residues long. The V and J ends lost 6 bases and 2 bases respectively, with 20 bases between them. This chain's CDR3 is CASSPLIGPNPYEQYF. CDR3 nucleotides: TGTGCCAGCAGCCCCCTTATAGGGCCTAACCCCTACGAGCAGTACTTC.

V gene TRBV28 combines with J gene TRBJ1-2; unclear D gene. CDR1 and CDR2 (germline): MDHEN, SYDVKM. This CDR3 spans 16 amino acids. Trimming shortened V by 5 bases and J by 5 bases, and 21 bases separated the two germline ends. CDR3 loop: CASSPLRWNAGYGYTF. CDR3 sequence (DNA): TGTGCCAGCAGTCCCCTGCGGTGGAACGCTGGGTATGGCTACACCTTC.